Following are 26 T cell receptor beta chains from one sample sequenced in a study of blood T cells in healthy people across ages. A sample-barcoded 5' primer and a J-beta primer mix were used in a second PCR of roughly 7 to 12 cycles. From the 5' RACE reads, TCRdb called clonotypes with MiXCR, one entry per CDR3 protein. The sample carries 1.5 million to 2 million distinct CDR3 sequences, roughly 28% recorded once. The material sequenced was blood. The receptors originated from a woman in her 30s in good health.

This clonotype came up many times. The genes are TRBV12-3 or TRBV12-4 and TRBJ2-4, with 13 bases that match TRBD2. CDR3 length: 14 residues. The trim removed 5 bases at V and 13 bases at J, leaving 8 bases unmatched. CDR3 loop: CASSTGLAGDEQYF. The CDR3 DNA reads as TGTGCCAGCAGTACCGGACTAGCGGGAGATGAGCAGTACTTC.

This clonotype was seen ten or more times. The chain joins TRBV20-1 to TRBJ2-7; D tentatively reads TRBD1 or TRBD2 (5 bases each). CDR1 and CDR2 (germline): DFQATT, SNEGSKA (reference sequence). The CDR3 consists of 16 residues. The V end lost 3 bases, the J end lost 2 bases, and 20 bases lay between the germline ends. The CDR3 DNA sequence: TGCAGTGCTAGCGGCCTTTCGCATGGGACCGCCTACGAGCAGTACTTC. The encoded protein is CSASGLSHGTAYEQYF.

This clonotype was counted at least ten times. V gene TRBV4-3 combines with J gene TRBJ2-1; 8 nucleotides match TRBD2. Germline CDR1 LGHNA, CDR2 YSLEER. Unmatched junction bases numbered 2, after V lost 0 bases and J lost 4 bases. The CDR3 contains 15 residues. The CDR3 here is CASSQDGRGYNEQFF. CDR3 DNA: TGCGCCAGCAGCCAAGACGGGAGGGGATACAATGAGCAGTTCTTC.

This clonotype has a handful of counts. The rearrangement uses TRBV5-6 and TRBJ1-5, with D hard to call. In germline, CDR1 is SGHDT, CDR2 YYEEEE. This CDR3 is built from 15 residues. Trimming took off 2 bases at V and 0 bases at J, with 9 bases between the two ends. Written as DNA, the CDR3 is TGTGCCAGCAGCTTCGGGGATAATAGCAATCAGCCCCAGCATTTT. It is translated as CASSFGDNSNQPQHF.

This clonotype was seen a few times. The CDR3 reads CSGDEGDLTDTQYF. The CDR3 DNA is TGCAGCGGGGATGAAGGGGACCTCACAGATACGCAGTATTTT. V is TRBV29-1 and J is TRBJ2-3; D is perhaps TRBD1 or TRBD2 (5 bases each). Looked up from germline, CDR1 is SQVTM and CDR2 is ANQGSEA. This CDR3 contains 14 residues. V gave up 7 bases and J gave up 2 bases, with 16 bases separating them.

The rearrangement links TRBV27 to TRBJ1-6; TRBD1 is a possible D gene (5 bases). The CDR3 is 18 residues long. V was pared by 7 bases and J by 5 bases, with 24 bases between. Per germline, CDR1 MNHEY and CDR2 SMNVEV (reference sequence). The CDR3 coding sequence is TGTGCCAGCAAACAGCCCGGGACGGCTGGTGCTGATAATTCACCCCTCCACTTT. Its translation: CASKQPGTAGADNSPLHF.

In its sample, this clonotype was seen a few times. V and J are TRBV4-3 and TRBJ1-1; D unclear. The V end was cut by 0 bases, the J end by 0 bases, with 23 bases between. The CDR3 sequence is 20 residues long. The germline V gene has CDR1 LGHNA and CDR2 YSLEER. CDR3 amino acids: CASSQDRALLNTYMNTEAFF. The CDR3 coding sequence is TGCGCCAGCAGCCAAGATCGGGCCCTACTTAATACTTACATGAACACTGAAGCTTTCTTT.

This chain joins TRBV18 and TRBJ1-1; D is uncertain. Per germline, CDR1 KGHSH and CDR2 LQKENI. V was clipped by 6 bases and J by 2 bases, with 16 bases between them. The CDR3 sequence is 15 residues long. CDR3: CASSLSTILNTEAFF. DNA for the CDR3: TGTGCCAGCTCGCTCTCTACGATACTAAACACTGAAGCTTTCTTT.

With respect to this clonotype: Germline and junction disagree at one end, which may indicate a read error. The gene calls are TRBV5-1 and TRBJ2-5; tentative D call: TRBD1 (6 bases). The CDR3 has 13 residues. Germline CDR1 is SGHRS and CDR2 is YFSETQ. The CDR3 is CASSLQGQEIQYF. CDR3 bases: TGCGCCAGCAGCTTACAGGGACAAGAGATCCAGTACTTC.

This sequence joins TRBV5-1 and TRBJ2-3; D may be TRBD2 (6 bases). Trimming took 3 bases from V and 1 from J, leaving 15 bases between them. Germline CDR1 SGHRS, CDR2 YFSETQ. This CDR3 spans 16 amino acids. This CDR3 reads CASSSSAAGRTDTQYF. The CDR3 DNA reads TGCGCCAGCAGCTCTTCGGCGGCGGGGCGCACAGATACGCAGTATTTT.

The sample holds many counts of this clonotype. The V call is TRBV20-1, the J call TRBJ2-1, with TRBD2 matching over 8 bases. Trimming cost V 6 bases and J 6 bases; bases outside gene matches: 10. The CDR3 loop spans 14 amino acids. The germline V gene encodes CDR1 DFQATT and CDR2 SNEGSKA (reference sequence). In DNA form, the CDR3 reads TGCAGTGCGTCCCCTAGCGGGTTCGGCAATGAGCAGTTCTTC. Its protein is CSASPSGFGNEQFF.

The sample holds many counts of this clonotype. The chain links TRBV20-1 to TRBJ2-7, with 10 positions matching TRBD2. CDR1 and CDR2 (germline): DFQATT, SNEGSKA (reference sequence). V lost 5 bases to trimming and J lost 1 base; unmatched junction nucleotides: 2. The CDR3 is made up of 13 amino acids. For the CDR3, the DNA is TGCAGTGCTGTAGCGGGGGGTTCCTACGAGCAGTACTTC. Residues: CSAVAGGSYEQYF.

This sequence joins TRBV6-2 or TRBV6-3 and TRBJ1-5, with 8 bases that match TRBD1. There are 16 residues in the CDR3. J was trimmed by 3 bases and V by 6 bases; bases with no gene match: 10. The germline gives CDR1 MNHEY, CDR2 SVGEGT. The CDR3 is CASSTGQGNFNQPQHF. The CDR3 region has the DNA TGTGCCAGCAGCACTGGACAGGGAAACTTCAATCAGCCCCAGCATTTT.

Points on this clonotype: The junction does not match germline at one end; this may be a read error. The chain is built from TRBV18 and TRBJ2-3; 7 bases are shared with TRBD2. From germline, CDR1 is KGHSH and CDR2 LQKENI. CDR3 length: 16 amino acids. This chain's CDR3 is CAGSPLTGGSTDTQYF. As DNA, the CDR3 is TGTGCCGGCTCACCACTTACGGGAGGCAGCACAGATACGCAGTATTTT. Full variable domain (outside the CDR3, taken from reference TRBV18 and TRBJ2-3): NAGVMQNPRHLVRRRGQEARLRCSPMKGHSHVYWYRQLPEEGLKFMVYLQKENIIDESGMPKERFSAEFPKEGPSILRIQQVVRGDSAAYFCAGSPLTGGSTDTQYFGPGTRLTVL.

This clonotype has ten or more counts. This chain joins TRBV9 and TRBJ2-1, with TRBD2 identical over 12 bases. The CDR3 is 17 residues long. V shed 2 bases and J 0 bases; nucleotides not matched to a gene: 3. Germline V gene data show CDR1 as SGDLS and CDR2 as YYNGEE. The CDR3 loop is CASSVASGRASYNEQFF. DNA of the CDR3: TGTGCCAGCAGCGTGGCTAGCGGGAGGGCCTCCTACAATGAGCAGTTCTTC.

This clonotype was detected only once. J is TRBJ1-1 and V is TRBV7-2, with D unclear. CDR3 length: 14 amino acids. CDR1 SGHTA and CDR2 FQGNSA come from the germline V gene. Trimming took 1 base from V and 8 from J, leaving 14 bases between them. The CDR3 DNA reads as TGTGCCAGCAGCTTAGAGATCTGGGCAGAGGAAGCTTTCTTT. It codes for CASSLEIWAEEAFF.

The gene calls are TRBV12-3 or TRBV12-4 and TRBJ2-3; unclear D gene. This CDR3 has 15 amino acids. The V gene lost 3 bases and the J gene lost 4 bases, with 14 bases spanning the gap. The DNA of the CDR3 is TGTGCCAGCAGTTTGGAGAGAGTGAGAGCAGATACGCAGTATTTT. Protein product: CASSLERVRADTQYF.

There are many counts of this clonotype. The chain couples TRBV6-6 to TRBJ2-7; 7 bases line up with TRBD1. V was clipped by 5 bases and J by 0 bases; unmatched bases: 7. CDR3 size: 15 residues. The germline V gene has CDR1 MNHNY and CDR2 SVGAGI (reference sequence). CDR3 in DNA: TGTGCCAGCAGTGCCGGGACAGCCATCTCCTACGAGCAGTACTTC. Translating gives CASSAGTAISYEQYF.

The V gene is TRBV5-1, the J gene TRBJ1-1; D call uncertain. V lost 1 base to trimming and J lost 5 bases, with 9 bases between them. The CDR3 covers 13 residues. Germline CDR1 SGHRS, CDR2 YFSETQ. CDR3 sequence (DNA): TGCGCCAGCAGCTTGAGTAGAAGGACTGAAGCTTTCTTT. Translated: CASSLSRRTEAFF.

The V and J genes are TRBV5-1 and TRBJ1-2, with D uncertain. Trimming left V 8 bases short and J 5 bases short, with 16 bases between. The CDR3 extends over 13 amino acids. Germline assignment: CDR1 SGHRS and CDR2 YFSETQ. The chain's CDR3 is CASSLGMVYGYTF. CDR3 nucleotide sequence: TGCGCCAGTAGCCTGGGGATGGTTTATGGCTACACCTTC.

This clonotype was seen repeatedly, ten times or more. V and J are TRBV11-3 and TRBJ2-1; TRBD2 matches at 9 bases. The J segment lost 3 bases and the V segment lost 5 bases, leaving 2 bases of the junction unmatched. The CDR3 spans 14 residues. Germline CDR1 is SGHNT and CDR2 is YENEEA. This CDR3 is CASSPTSGYNEQFF. The CDR3 nucleotides read TGTGCCAGCAGCCCGACTAGCGGCTACAATGAGCAGTTCTTC.

The chain couples TRBV14 to TRBJ1-1; TRBD1 aligns across 9 bases. Unmatched junction bases numbered 10, after V lost 3 bases and J lost 5 bases. Germline V gene sequence: CDR1 SGHDN, CDR2 FVKESK. This CDR3 spans 16 amino acids. The CDR3 bases are TGTGCCAGCAGCCATCTTCCGGGACAGGGAGAGACTGAAGCTTTCTTT. Amino acids: CASSHLPGQGETEAFF.

This clonotype was recorded at least ten times. The rearrangement joins TRBV4-1 to TRBJ2-7, with D possibly being TRBD1 (6 bases). The germline CDR1 and CDR2 sequences are MGHRA and YSYEKL. Trimming left V 2 bases short and J 3 bases short, with 11 bases between. The CDR3 is 14 residues long. The CDR3 DNA follows: TGCGCCAGCAGCCAACCGGGACACAACTACGAGCAGTACTTC. This gives the protein CASSQPGHNYEQYF.

The J gene is TRBJ2-7, the V gene TRBV11-3, with 7 bases matching TRBD1. This CDR3 spans 16 amino acids. V shed 5 bases, J shed 7 bases, and the junction held 17 bases outside the gene matches. Germline CDR1 is SGHNT and CDR2 is YENEEA. Here the CDR3 DNA reads TGTGCCAGCAGCCGAAAAGGGACAGCCTTATACAATGAGCAGTACTTC. It encodes CASSRKGTALYNEQYF. The whole variable domain, remainder taken from reference TRBV11-3 and TRBJ2-7, is EAGVVQSPRYKIIEKKQPVAFWCNPISGHNTLYWYLQNLGQGPELLIRYENEEAVDDSQLPKDRFSAERLKGVDSTLKIQPAELGDSAVYLCASSRKGTALYNEQYFGPGTRLTVT.

Many counts were recorded for this clonotype. The V call is TRBV5-1, the J call TRBJ2-3; possible D gene TRBD1, 6 bases. Germline V gene sequence: CDR1 SGHRS, CDR2 YFSETQ. The CDR3 is made up of 16 amino acids. Trimming took off 0 bases at V and 2 bases at J, with 13 bases between the two ends. The CDR3 coding sequence is TGCGCCAGCAGCTTGGCAGGACAGCAGTTCACAGATACGCAGTATTTT. Translated: CASSLAGQQFTDTQYF.

This clonotype was seen a handful of times. The rearrangement joins TRBV15 to TRBJ2-7; D possibly uses TRBD1 or TRBD2 (5 bases each). CDR1 and CDR2 (germline): LNHNV, YYDKDF (reference sequence). V lost 0 bases, J lost 1 base, and 16 bases lay in between. CDR3 length equals 17 residues. The CDR3, as DNA: TGTGCCACCAGCAGAGATCTCGTCGGGACGGATTCCTACGAGCAGTACTTC. Translating gives CATSRDLVGTDSYEQYF.